These 3 T cell receptor beta chains were sequenced from one sample in a study of PD-1 blockade in mismatch repair-deficient tumors (TCRdb year 2017). The protocol used for the library was the immunoSEQ multiplex PCR assay. This is the immuneACCESS table as TCRdb keeps it, with only in-frame sequences that have V and J called. A part of the clones is gone; compared with another copy, unresolved V genes explain less than half, and the rest is unexplained. This sample gives approximately 40,000 clones in total; about 76% of them show up just once. The leading ten clones occupy 22% of the sample. Sequencing was performed on peripheral blood, taken 4 weeks after starting pembrolizumab. All receptors come from an adult with mismatch repair-deficient cancer.

The chain links TRBV5-1 to TRBJ2-2, with D perhaps matching TRBD1 or TRBD2 (5 bases each). Germline loops: CDR1 SGHRS, CDR2 YFSETQ. The CDR3 has 14 amino acids. Trimming cost V 2 bases and J 5 bases, with 10 bases left between them. The CDR3 DNA sequence: TGCGCCAGCAGCTTATGGGACCAGACCGGGGAGCTGTTTTTT. Translating it yields CASSLWDQTGELFF.

The chain joins TRBV25-1 to TRBJ2-1; D uncertain. Germline values: CDR1 MGHDK, CDR2 SYGVNS. CDR3 length: 11 residues. V shed 3 bases and J shed 10 bases, with 7 bases lying between them. CDR3 nucleotides: TGTGCCAGCAGTGACCTCGCAGAGCAGTTCTTC. It translates to CASSDLAEQFF.

CDR3 amino acids: CASSKTSGIGSYNEQFF. Written as DNA, the CDR3 is TGTGCCAGCAGCAAAACTAGCGGGATCGGCTCCTACAATGAGCAGTTCTTC. The chain employs TRBV21-1 and TRBJ2-1; no check of the table's D call, TRBD2, against the DNA was made. TRBV21-1 is shown as a pseudogene. The CDR3 loop spans 17 amino acids.